This record looks at one T cell receptor beta chain sequence and its context. Its antigen remains undetermined. Base quality data are lacking; no much larger clone is found one base away. The entry originates in a study of blood T cell repertoires in COVID-19 (TCRdb year 2020). Study-level background: The collaborator samples originated in the United States, Italy and Spain and spanned the acute and convalescent phases of COVID-19. The dataset comprised deeply sampled blood TCRbeta repertoires from subjects exposed to, actively infected with, or recovered from COVID-19. Where available, HLA class I and class II types were taken from metadata supplied by the sample provider and were not determined by assay-based typing. Samples were obtained from the ongoing ImmuneRACE study (first 160 participants) and from approximately 1,200 subjects provided by 6 global collaborators. The prospective study material was composed of cDNA or gDNA derived from T cells, B-cell-depleted T cells, or PBMCs. Sample metadata almost always included a de-identified subject ID, COVID-19 status, age in years and sex. A freely available public database, intended as a resource for researchers studying the immune response to SARS-CoV-2, is where the repertoires were released. Results the study describes overall, beyond this receptor: How much clinical and demographic metadata was included differed by source and by participant, and the metadata was provided uncurated.

Each collaborating institution followed its own protocols to collect whole blood in K2EDTA tubes. For TCRbeta analysis, collaborators shipped samples in one of three forms: frozen whole blood, isolated PBMCs, or DNA extracted from either of those sample types. The germline V gene supplies CDR1 ENHRY and CDR2 SYGVKD. The CDR3 numbers 13 residues from cysteine through phenylalanine. Only the CDR3 DNA stays, 39 bases, in frame from base 1. The trim is 1 base for V and 0 bases for J, with a gap of 3 bases between the germline ends. The immunoSEQ Assay, a bias-controlled multiplex PCR, was used to amplify TCRbeta CDR3 regions from genomic DNA. As for how the authors treated the data: The number of nucleated cells in each sample was estimated from the amplification of reference gene primers within the assay. To quantify the absolute abundance of each unique TCRbeta CDR3 rearrangement, sequence reads were collapsed and filtered. For each sample, productive Simpson clonality was calculated as the square root of Simpson's diversity index across productive rearrangements. TCRdb stores this immuneACCESS table with in-frame sequences only. Part of the clones is absent; in the studies checked, under half of the shortfall reflects unresolved V genes, and no reason is known for the rest. From that table come the V and J calls and clone size; the DNA was used to work out D and trimming. Present in this sample are 100,000 to 150,000 clones, 75% to 90% of which were seen just once. The top ten clones comprise around 18% of the sample.

Sequencing input: peripheral blood. The receptor's source is a man aged 45-65 years with active or convalescent COVID-19. The chain couples TRBV10-3 to TRBJ1-1, with the D gene uncertain. The CDR3 corresponds to CAISELMNTEAFF. The nucleotide sequence reads as follows: TGTGCCATCAGTGAGTTAATGAACACTGAAGCTTTCTTT.